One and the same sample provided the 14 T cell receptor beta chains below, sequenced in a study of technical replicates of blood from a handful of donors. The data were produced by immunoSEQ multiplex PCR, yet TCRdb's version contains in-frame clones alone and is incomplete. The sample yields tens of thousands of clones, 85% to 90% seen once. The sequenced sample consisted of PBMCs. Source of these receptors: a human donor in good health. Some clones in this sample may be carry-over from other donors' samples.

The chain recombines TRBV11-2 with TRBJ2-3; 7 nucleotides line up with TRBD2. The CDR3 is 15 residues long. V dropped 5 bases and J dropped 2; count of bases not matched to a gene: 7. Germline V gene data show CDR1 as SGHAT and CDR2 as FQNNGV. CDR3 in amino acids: CASSPWGGTTDTQYF. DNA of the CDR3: TGTGCCAGCAGCCCTTGGGGGGGTACCACAGATACGCAGTATTTT.

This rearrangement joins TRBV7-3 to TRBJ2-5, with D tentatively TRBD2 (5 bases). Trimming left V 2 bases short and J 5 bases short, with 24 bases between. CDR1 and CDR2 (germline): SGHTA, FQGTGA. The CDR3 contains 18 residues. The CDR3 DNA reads TGTGCCAGCAGCTTAGGCCCGGGCTCCGGGAAGAAAAGGGAGACCCAGTACTTC. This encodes CASSLGPGSGKKRETQYF.

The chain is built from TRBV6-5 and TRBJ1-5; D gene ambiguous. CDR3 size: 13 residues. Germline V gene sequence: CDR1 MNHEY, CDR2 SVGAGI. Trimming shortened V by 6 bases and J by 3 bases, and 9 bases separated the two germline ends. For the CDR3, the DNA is TGTGCCAGCAGCGCGGCGACCAATCAGCCCCAGCATTTT. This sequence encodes CASSAATNQPQHF.

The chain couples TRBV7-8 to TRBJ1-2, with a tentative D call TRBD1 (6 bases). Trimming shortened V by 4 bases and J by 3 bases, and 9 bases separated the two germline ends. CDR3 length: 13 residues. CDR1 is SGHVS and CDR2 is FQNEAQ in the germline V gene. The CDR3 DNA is TGTGCCAGCAGCTCAGGGGCAGACTATGGCTACACCTTC. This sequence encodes CASSSGADYGYTF.

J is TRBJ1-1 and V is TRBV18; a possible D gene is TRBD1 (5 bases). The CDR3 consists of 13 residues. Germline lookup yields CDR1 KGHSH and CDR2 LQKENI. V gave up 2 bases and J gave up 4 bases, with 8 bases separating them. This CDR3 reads CASSPGASTEAFF. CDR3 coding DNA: TGTGCCAGCTCACCAGGGGCTAGCACTGAAGCTTTCTTT.

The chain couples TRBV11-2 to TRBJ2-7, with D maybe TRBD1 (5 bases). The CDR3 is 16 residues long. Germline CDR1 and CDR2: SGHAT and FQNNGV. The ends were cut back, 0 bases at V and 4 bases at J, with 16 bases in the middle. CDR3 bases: TGTGCCAGCAGCTTAGATCTGAAGGACATCTGGTACGAGCAGTACTTC. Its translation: CASSLDLKDIWYEQYF.

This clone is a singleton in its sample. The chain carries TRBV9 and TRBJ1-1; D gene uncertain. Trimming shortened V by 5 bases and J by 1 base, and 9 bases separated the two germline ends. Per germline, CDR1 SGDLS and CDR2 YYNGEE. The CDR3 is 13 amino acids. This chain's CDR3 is CASRYIRNTEAFF. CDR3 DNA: TGTGCCAGCAGGTACATAAGGAACACTGAAGCTTTCTTT.

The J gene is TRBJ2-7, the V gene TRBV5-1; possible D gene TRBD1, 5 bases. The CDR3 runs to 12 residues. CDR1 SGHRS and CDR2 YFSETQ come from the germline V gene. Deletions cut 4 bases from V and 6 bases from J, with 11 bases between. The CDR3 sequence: CASSTYRSEQYF. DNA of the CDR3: TGCGCCAGCAGCACGTACAGGTCCGAGCAGTACTTC.

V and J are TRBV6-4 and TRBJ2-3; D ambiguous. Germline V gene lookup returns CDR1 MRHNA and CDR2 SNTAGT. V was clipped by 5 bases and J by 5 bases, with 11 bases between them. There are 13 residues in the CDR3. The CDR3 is CASSSRPLDTQYF. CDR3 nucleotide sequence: TGTGCCAGCAGTTCCAGGCCCCTAGATACGCAGTATTTT.

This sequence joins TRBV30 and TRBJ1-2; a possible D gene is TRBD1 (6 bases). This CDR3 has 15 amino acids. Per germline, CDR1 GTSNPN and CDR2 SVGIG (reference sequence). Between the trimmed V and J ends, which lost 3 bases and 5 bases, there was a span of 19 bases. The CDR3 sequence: CAWSLQGGLTYGYTF. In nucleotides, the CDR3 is TGTGCCTGGAGCCTACAGGGTGGGCTCACGTATGGCTACACCTTC.

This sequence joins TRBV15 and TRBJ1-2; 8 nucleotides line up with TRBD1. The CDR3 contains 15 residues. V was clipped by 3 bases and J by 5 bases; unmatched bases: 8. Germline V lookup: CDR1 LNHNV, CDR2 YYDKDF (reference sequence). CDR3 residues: CATSRRGGQAYGYTF. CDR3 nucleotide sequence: TGTGCCACCAGCAGGAGGGGGGGACAGGCATATGGCTACACCTTC.

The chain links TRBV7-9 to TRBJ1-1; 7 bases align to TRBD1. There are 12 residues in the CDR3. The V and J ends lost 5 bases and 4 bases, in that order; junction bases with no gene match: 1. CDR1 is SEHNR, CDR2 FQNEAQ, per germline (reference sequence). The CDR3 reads CASSQGGTEAFF. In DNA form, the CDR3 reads TGTGCCAGCAGCCAGGGGGGCACTGAAGCTTTCTTT.

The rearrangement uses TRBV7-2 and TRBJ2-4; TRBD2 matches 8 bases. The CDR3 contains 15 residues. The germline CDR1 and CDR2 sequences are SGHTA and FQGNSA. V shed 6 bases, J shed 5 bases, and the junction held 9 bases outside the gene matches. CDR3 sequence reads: CASSYGGGWENIQYF. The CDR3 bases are TGTGCCAGCAGTTACGGGGGGGGTTGGGAAAACATTCAGTACTTC.

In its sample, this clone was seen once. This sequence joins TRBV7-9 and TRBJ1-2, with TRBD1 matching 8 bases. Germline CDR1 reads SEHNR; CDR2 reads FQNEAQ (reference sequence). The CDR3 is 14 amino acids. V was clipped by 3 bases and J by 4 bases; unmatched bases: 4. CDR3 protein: CASSLDREGYGYTF. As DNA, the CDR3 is TGTGCCAGCAGCTTGGACAGGGAGGGCTATGGCTACACCTTC.